These 6 T cell receptor beta chains share one sample of origin, sequenced in a study of blood T cell repertoires in COVID-19. TCRdb's table, derived via immunoSEQ multiplex PCR, lists solely in-frame clones and lacks some. The sample lists about 120,000 clones, approximately 87% occurring once. The sample comprised peripheral blood. The receptors come from a man aged 45-60 years with acute or convalescent COVID-19.

This clone was recorded once. The chain carries TRBV5-4 and TRBJ2-5, with 10 nucleotides matching TRBD1. Germline V gene sequence: CDR1 SGHNT, CDR2 YYREEE (reference sequence). This CDR3 spans 15 amino acids. The trim removed 4 bases at V and 1 base at J, leaving 4 bases unmatched. The CDR3 DNA reads TGTGCCAGCAGCAAGCGACAGGGGGCCCAAGAGACCCAGTACTTC. Protein product: CASSKRQGAQETQYF.

V gene TRBV4-1 combines with J gene TRBJ2-5, with D possibly being TRBD1 (5 bases). V lost 1 base, J lost 2 bases, and 11 bases lay in between. The CDR3 runs 15 residues. Germline CDR1 and CDR2: MGHRA and YSYEKL. CDR3 bases: TGCGCCAGCAGCCAAGGTTGGCCAGGGCAAGAGACCCAGTACTTC. Protein: CASSQGWPGQETQYF.

This clone has only one observation. The V call is TRBV11-3, the J call TRBJ2-3, with a weak D call TRBD1 (6 bases). V lost 2 bases and J 4 bases, leaving 7 bases between the germline ends. CDR1 is SGHNT and CDR2 is YENEEA in the germline V gene. The CDR3 is 13 residues long. This CDR3 is CASSLQGSDTQYF. The DNA for the CDR3 is TGTGCCAGCAGCTTACAGGGGTCAGATACGCAGTATTTT.

V is TRBV14 and J is TRBJ1-1; D gene ambiguous. Germline CDR1 is SGHDN and CDR2 is FVKESK. The CDR3 totals 11 residues. Trimming removed 9 bases from V and 3 bases from J, with 8 bases in between. The CDR3 spells CASAGYTEAFF. The DNA of the CDR3 is TGTGCCAGTGCGGGGTACACTGAAGCTTTCTTT.

This clone was observed once. The rearrangement joins TRBV6-5 to TRBJ2-3; 8 bases line up with TRBD1. Germline lookup yields CDR1 MNHEY and CDR2 SVGAGI. The V segment lost 1 base and the J segment 4 bases; nucleotides outside the gene matches: 7. The CDR3 covers 16 residues. The CDR3 DNA follows: TGTGCCAGCAGTTACTTATCAGGGGGCCGGGCAGATACGCAGTATTTT. Residues: CASSYLSGGRADTQYF.

The chain links TRBV6-5 to TRBJ1-1; 7 bases agree with TRBD1. Trimming took 6 bases from V and 5 from J; bases not matched to a gene: 9. This CDR3 has 14 amino acids. CDR1 MNHEY and CDR2 SVGAGI come from the germline V gene. Written as DNA, the CDR3 is TGTGCCAGCAGATCCCAAGACAGGGTGACTGAAGCTTTCTTT. Encoded protein: CASRSQDRVTEAFF.